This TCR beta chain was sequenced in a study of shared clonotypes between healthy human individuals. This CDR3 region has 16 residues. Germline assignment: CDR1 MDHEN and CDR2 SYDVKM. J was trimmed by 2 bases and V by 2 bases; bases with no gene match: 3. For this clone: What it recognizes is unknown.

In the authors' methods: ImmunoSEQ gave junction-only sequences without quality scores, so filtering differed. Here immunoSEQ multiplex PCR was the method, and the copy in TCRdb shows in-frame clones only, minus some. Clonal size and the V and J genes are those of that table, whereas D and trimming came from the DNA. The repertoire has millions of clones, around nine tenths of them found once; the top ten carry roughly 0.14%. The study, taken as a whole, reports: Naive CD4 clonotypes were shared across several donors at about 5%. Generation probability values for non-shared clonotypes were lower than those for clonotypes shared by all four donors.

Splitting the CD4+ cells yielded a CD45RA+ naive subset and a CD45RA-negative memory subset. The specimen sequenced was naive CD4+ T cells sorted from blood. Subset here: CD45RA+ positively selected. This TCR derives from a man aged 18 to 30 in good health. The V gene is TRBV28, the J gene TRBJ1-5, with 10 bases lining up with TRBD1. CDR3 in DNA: TGTGCCAGCAGTTTAACCGGGACAGGGGGCAATCAGCCCCAGCATTTT. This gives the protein CASSLTGTGGNQPQHF.